This T cell receptor beta chain comes out of a study of graft-versus-host responses after intestinal transplantation. Notes on the study in general: Researchers found GvH clones in recipient marrow, and some showed up first in ileum or blood.

The table came from immunoSEQ multiplex PCR; TCRdb's copy has only in-frame clones and leaves some out. Of about 100,000 clones in the sample, approximately 84% are singletons; the top ten hold about 0.93%. Concerning this clone: Its antigen is not identified.

There are 14 residues in the CDR3. Trimming removed 4 bases from V and 2 bases from J; junction bases left unmatched: 5. Germline V gene sequence: CDR1 KGHSH, CDR2 LQKENI. This TCR was sampled from a human donor who was the organ donor for an intestinal transplant. The material was unstimulated CD4+ T cells sorted from spleen or lymph node cells, obtained before transplant. V and J are TRBV18 and TRBJ2-7; TRBD1 agrees at 7 bases. CDR3 sequence reads: CASSLPGQTYEQYF. The CDR3 region has the DNA TGTGCCAGCTCACTCCCGGGACAGACCTACGAGCAGTACTTC.